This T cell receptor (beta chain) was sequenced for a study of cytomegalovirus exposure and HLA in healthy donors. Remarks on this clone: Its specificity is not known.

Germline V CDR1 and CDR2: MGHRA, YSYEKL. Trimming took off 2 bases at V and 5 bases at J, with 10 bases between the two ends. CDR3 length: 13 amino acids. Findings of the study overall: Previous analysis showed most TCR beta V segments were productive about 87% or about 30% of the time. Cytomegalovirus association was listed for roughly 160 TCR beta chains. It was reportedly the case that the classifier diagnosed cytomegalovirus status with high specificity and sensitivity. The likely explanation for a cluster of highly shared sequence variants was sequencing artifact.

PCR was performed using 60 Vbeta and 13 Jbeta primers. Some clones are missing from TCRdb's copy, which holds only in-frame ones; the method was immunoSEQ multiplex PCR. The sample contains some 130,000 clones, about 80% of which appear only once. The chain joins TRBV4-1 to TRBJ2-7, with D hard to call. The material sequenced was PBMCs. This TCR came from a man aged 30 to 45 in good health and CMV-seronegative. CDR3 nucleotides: TGCGCCAGCAGCCAATTAGCTTCGGACGAGCAGTACTTC. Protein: CASSQLASDEQYF.